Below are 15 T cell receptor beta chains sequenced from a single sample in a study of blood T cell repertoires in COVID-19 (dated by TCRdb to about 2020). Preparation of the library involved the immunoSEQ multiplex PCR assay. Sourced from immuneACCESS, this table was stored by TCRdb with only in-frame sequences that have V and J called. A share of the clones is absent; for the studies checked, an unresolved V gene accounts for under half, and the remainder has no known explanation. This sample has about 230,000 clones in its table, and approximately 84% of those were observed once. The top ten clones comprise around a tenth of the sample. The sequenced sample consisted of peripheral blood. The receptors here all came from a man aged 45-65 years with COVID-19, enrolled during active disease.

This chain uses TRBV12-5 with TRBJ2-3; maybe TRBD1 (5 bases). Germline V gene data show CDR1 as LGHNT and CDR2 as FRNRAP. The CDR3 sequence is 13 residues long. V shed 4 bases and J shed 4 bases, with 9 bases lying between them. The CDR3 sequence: CASGSQGPDTQYF. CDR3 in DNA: TGTGCTAGTGGTTCCCAGGGCCCAGATACGCAGTATTTT.

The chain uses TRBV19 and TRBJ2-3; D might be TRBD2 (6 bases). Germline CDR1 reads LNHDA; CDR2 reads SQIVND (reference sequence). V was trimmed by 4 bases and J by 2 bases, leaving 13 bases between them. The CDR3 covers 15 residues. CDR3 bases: TGTGCCAGTAGTACCGACGGGAGATACACAGATACGCAGTATTTT. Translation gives CASSTDGRYTDTQYF.

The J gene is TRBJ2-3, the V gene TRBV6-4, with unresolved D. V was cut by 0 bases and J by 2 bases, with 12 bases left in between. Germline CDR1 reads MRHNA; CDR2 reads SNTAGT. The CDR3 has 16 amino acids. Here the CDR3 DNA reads TGTGCCAGCAGTGACTCCCCATCCCCATCCACAGATACGCAGTATTTT. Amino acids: CASSDSPSPSTDTQYF.

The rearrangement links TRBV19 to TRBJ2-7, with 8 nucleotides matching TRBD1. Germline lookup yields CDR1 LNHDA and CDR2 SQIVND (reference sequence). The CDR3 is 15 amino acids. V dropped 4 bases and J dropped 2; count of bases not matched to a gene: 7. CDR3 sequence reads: CASSTTGTGAYEQYF. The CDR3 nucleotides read TGTGCCAGTAGTACAACCGGGACAGGCGCCTACGAGCAGTACTTC.

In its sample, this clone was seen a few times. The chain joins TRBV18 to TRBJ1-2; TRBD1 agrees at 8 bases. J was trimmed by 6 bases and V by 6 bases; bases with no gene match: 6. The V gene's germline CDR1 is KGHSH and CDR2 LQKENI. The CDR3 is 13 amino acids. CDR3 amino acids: CASSHDRGNGYTF. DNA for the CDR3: TGTGCCAGCTCCCACGACAGGGGTAATGGCTACACCTTC.

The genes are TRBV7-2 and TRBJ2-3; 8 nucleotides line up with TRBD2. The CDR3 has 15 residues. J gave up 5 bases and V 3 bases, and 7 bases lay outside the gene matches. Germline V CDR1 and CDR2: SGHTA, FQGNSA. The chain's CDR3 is CASSLAAGARDTQYF. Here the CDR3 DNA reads TGTGCCAGCAGCTTGGCAGCGGGGGCTAGAGATACGCAGTATTTT.

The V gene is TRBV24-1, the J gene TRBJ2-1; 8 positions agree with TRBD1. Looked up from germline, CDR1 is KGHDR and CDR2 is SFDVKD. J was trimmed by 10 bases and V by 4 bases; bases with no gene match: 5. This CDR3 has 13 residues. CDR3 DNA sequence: TGTGCCACCAGTGAACCAGGGGACAGGGAGCAGTTCTTC. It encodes CATSEPGDREQFF.

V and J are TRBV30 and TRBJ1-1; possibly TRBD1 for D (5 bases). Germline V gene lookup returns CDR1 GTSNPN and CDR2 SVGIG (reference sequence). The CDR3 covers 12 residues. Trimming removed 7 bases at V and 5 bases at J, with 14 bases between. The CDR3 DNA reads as TGTGCCTTCCGGGCGGGGGTAACTGAAGCTTTCTTT. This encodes CAFRAGVTEAFF.

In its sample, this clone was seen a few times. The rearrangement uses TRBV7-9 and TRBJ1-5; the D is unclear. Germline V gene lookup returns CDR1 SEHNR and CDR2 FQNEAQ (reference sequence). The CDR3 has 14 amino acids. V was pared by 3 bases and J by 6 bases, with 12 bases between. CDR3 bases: TGTGCCAGCAGCTTGGGAAATGAGGGTCAGCCCCAGCATTTT. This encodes CASSLGNEGQPQHF. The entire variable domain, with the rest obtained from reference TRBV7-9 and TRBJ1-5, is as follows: DTGVSQNPRHKITKRGQNVTFRCDPISEHNRLYWYRQTLGQGPEFLTYFQNEAQLEKSRLLSDRFSAERPKGSFSTLEIQRTEQGDSAMYLCASSLGNEGQPQHFGDGTRLSIL.

DNA of the CDR3: TGCGCCAGCAGCTTGGCGGGGCAGGGGGCAGCAATCGATGAGCAGTTCTTC. Its translation is CASSLAGQGAAIDEQFF. This rearrangement joins TRBV5-1 to TRBJ2-1; 8 bases agree with TRBD1. The length of the CDR3 is 17 residues. In germline, CDR1 is SGHRS, CDR2 YFSETQ. With V trimmed by 0 bases and J by 8 bases, 13 bases remained unmatched.

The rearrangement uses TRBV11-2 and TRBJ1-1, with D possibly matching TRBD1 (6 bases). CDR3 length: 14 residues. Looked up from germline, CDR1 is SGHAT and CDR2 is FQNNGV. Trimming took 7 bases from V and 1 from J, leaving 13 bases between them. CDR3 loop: CASNPTTGNTEAFF. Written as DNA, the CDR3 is TGTGCCAGCAATCCCACGACAGGGAACACTGAAGCTTTCTTT. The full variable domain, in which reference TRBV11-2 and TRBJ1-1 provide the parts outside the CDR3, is EAGVAQSPRYKIIEKRQSVAFWCNPISGHATLYWYQQILGQGPKLLIQFQNNGVVDDSQLPKDRFSAERLKGVDSTLKIQPAKLEDSAVYLCASNPTTGNTEAFFGQGTRLTVV.

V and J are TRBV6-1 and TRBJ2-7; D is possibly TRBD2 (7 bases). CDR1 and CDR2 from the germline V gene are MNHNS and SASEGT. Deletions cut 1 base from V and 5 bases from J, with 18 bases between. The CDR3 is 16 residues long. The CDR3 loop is CASSEGYREGLHEQYF. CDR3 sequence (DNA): TGTGCCAGCAGTGAAGGTTACAGGGAGGGTCTCCACGAGCAGTACTTC.

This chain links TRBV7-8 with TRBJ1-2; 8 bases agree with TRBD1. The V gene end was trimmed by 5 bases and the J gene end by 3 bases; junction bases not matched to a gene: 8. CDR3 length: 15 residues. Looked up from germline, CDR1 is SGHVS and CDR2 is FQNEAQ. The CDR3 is CASSAMDRVHYGYTF. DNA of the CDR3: TGTGCCAGCAGCGCCATGGACAGGGTACACTATGGCTACACCTTC.

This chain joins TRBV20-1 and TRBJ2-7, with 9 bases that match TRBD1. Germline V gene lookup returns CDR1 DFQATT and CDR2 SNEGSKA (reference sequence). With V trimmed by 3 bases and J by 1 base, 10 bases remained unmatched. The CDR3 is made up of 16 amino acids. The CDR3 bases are TGCAGTGCTAGTGACGTGACCGGGACAGGGTCCTACGAGCAGTACTTC. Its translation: CSASDVTGTGSYEQYF.

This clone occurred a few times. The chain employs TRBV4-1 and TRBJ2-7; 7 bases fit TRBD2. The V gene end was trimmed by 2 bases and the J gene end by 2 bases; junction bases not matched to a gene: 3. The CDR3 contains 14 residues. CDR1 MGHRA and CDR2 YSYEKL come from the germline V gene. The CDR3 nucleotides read TGCGCCAGCAGCCAATCGCGGGGGACCTACGAGCAGTACTTC. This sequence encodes CASSQSRGTYEQYF.